Detailed here is one T cell receptor (beta chain). The antigen is unknown. The germline V gene has CDR1 MNHNS and CDR2 SASEGT. Trimming removed 2 bases from V and 5 bases from J, with 7 bases in between. This CDR3 has 13 amino acids. PCR was performed using 60 Vbeta and 13 Jbeta primers. Repertoires were generated with immunoSEQ multiplex PCR, while TCRdb's copy carries only in-frame clones and drops some. This table has some 120,000 clones, about 80% appearing once. The data originate from a study of cytomegalovirus exposure and HLA in healthy donors. Broader study findings: Within an earlier analysis, most TCR beta V segments proved productive either about 90% or about 30% of the time. Likely technical artifact: a cluster of highly shared sequence variants. Indistinguishable V segments such as TRBV6-2 and TRBV6-3 were excluded.

Sequencing was done on a sample of PBMCs. This sequence was found in a man in his forties or fifties in good health and CMV-seronegative. This chain connects TRBV6-1 to TRBJ1-5; D perhaps matches TRBD1 (5 bases). The CDR3 region has the DNA TGTGCCAGCAGTGAATCGGGGGATCAGCCCCAGCATTTT. It translates to CASSESGDQPQHF.